This T cell receptor beta chain was retrieved from a study of T cells in tuberculosis. CDR1 is MDHEN, CDR2 SYDVKM, per germline. The CDR3 consists of 12 residues. Between the trimmed V and J ends, which lost 6 bases and 4 bases, there was a span of 9 bases. Sorting used thawed, overnight-rested PBMC stained with anti-CD3, a viability dye and GMM-loaded CD1B tetramer. CD1B tetramers were loaded with Rhodococcus equi-derived C32 glucose monomycolate. The data were produced by immunoSEQ multiplex PCR, yet TCRdb's version contains in-frame clones alone and is incomplete. In the table there are about 88,000 clones, approximately 91% of which are singletons.

J is TRBJ1-2 and V is TRBV28; unclear D gene. This TCR came from an adult woman with latent tuberculosis. The sequenced sample consisted of CD1b-GMM tetramer-negative cells sorted from PBMCs. CDR3 residues: CASSSGGYGYTF. The CDR3 DNA is TGTGCCAGCAGCTCCGGAGGCTATGGCTACACCTTC.